Listed here are 22 T cell receptor beta chains from one sample, sequenced in a study of blood T cell repertoires in COVID-19. The method was immunoSEQ multiplex PCR; TCRdb's version includes in-frame clones alone and lacks a portion of them. This table holds over 70,000 clones, about 90% found once. The sample consisted of peripheral blood. These receptor sequences come from a young man with COVID-19, enrolled during active disease.

V is TRBV7-8 and J is TRBJ2-3, with 8 bases that match TRBD2. The CDR3 has 19 amino acids. V was clipped by 1 base and J by 3 bases; unmatched bases: 15. Germline CDR1 reads SGHVS; CDR2 reads FQNEAQ. This CDR3 reads CASSLVGWLAGLGTDTQYF. CDR3 nucleotides: TGTGCCAGCAGCTTAGTGGGTTGGCTAGCGGGCTTAGGGACAGATACGCAGTATTTT.

This rearrangement joins TRBV28 to TRBJ2-7; 11 bases align to TRBD2. With 2 bases clipped from V and 0 bases from J, the junction kept 3 bases outside the gene matches. Germline CDR1 MDHEN, CDR2 SYDVKM. The CDR3 extends over 16 amino acids. This CDR3 is CASSLPTSGASYEQYF. For the CDR3, the DNA is TGTGCCAGCAGTTTACCGACTAGCGGGGCCTCCTACGAGCAGTACTTC.

The V and J genes are TRBV5-1 and TRBJ2-1; 7 positions match TRBD2. Germline V lookup: CDR1 SGHRS, CDR2 YFSETQ. After removal of 1 base from V and 4 bases from J, the junction contained 8 bases not matched to a gene. This CDR3 comprises 16 residues. The CDR3 spells CASSLIAGVEYNEQFF. CDR3 DNA: TGCGCCAGCAGCTTGATTGCGGGAGTCGAGTACAATGAGCAGTTCTTC.

Only one count was recorded for this clone. The chain recombines TRBV27 with TRBJ2-3; 8 bases align to TRBD2. V shed 5 bases and J 2 bases; nucleotides not matched to a gene: 3. This CDR3 is 14 amino acids long. The germline gives CDR1 MNHEY, CDR2 SMNVEV (reference sequence). DNA for the CDR3: TGTGCCAGCAGTATTAGCGGGACCACAGATACGCAGTATTTT. This encodes CASSISGTTDTQYF.

This chain connects TRBV6-2 or TRBV6-3 to TRBJ2-5, with TRBD2 identical over 11 bases. CDR1 and CDR2 (germline): MNHEY, SVGEGT. CDR3 length: 16 amino acids. V lost 4 bases, J lost 0 bases, and 4 bases stayed unmatched. The CDR3 loop is CASSSGTSGNQETQYF. CDR3 coding DNA: TGTGCCAGCAGTTCTGGGACTAGCGGCAACCAAGAGACCCAGTACTTC.

Only one count was recorded for this clone. The chain has TRBV18 and TRBJ1-1; D possibly corresponds to TRBD1 (6 bases). Germline V CDR1 and CDR2: KGHSH, LQKENI. This CDR3 contains 14 residues. Trimming stripped 3 bases from V and 5 bases from J, with 13 bases between. This CDR3 reads CASSPQTGETEAFF. CDR3 nucleotides: TGTGCCAGCTCACCGCAGACAGGTGAGACTGAAGCTTTCTTT.

The chain uses TRBV7-8 and TRBJ1-5; D unresolved. This CDR3 comprises 17 residues. Trimming removed 0 bases at V and 2 bases at J, with 14 bases between. Germline V CDR1 and CDR2: SGHVS, FQNEAQ. The CDR3 DNA sequence: TGTGCCAGCAGCTTAGCGGAGGGCGCCATGGGCAATCAGCCCCAGCATTTT. Residues: CASSLAEGAMGNQPQHF.

The rearrangement joins TRBV21-1 to TRBJ2-1; no DNA check was done on the table's D call, TRBD1. TRBV21-1 is deemed a pseudogene. The CDR3 totals 16 residues. The CDR3: CASSKGDRSLGIEQFF. The CDR3 DNA follows: TGTGCCAGCAGCAAAGGAGACAGGTCCCTTGGAATTGAGCAGTTCTTC.

V usage is TRBV6-6 and J usage is TRBJ2-7; 8 bases are a match to TRBD1. With V trimmed by 7 bases and J by 3 bases, 5 bases remained unmatched. The V gene's germline CDR1 is MNHNY and CDR2 SVGAGI (reference sequence). This CDR3 has 13 amino acids. DNA for the CDR3: TGTGCCAGCACCGACAGGGGAGACTACGAGCAGTACTTC. Encoded protein: CASTDRGDYEQYF.

This clone appeared a few times. V and J are TRBV27 and TRBJ1-6; tentative D call: TRBD1 (5 bases). Germline-derived CDR1 and CDR2 are MNHEY and SMNVEV (reference sequence). Trimming removed 7 bases from V and 7 bases from J, with 8 bases in between. This CDR3 is 12 amino acids long. CDR3 protein: CASTGGNSPLHF. The CDR3 coding sequence is TGTGCCAGCACCGGGGGGAATTCACCCCTCCACTTT.

The CDR3 protein is CASSQGIPAGIGNEQFF. CDR3 DNA sequence: TGTGCCAGCAGCCAAGGTATTCCAGCGGGGATAGGGAATGAGCAGTTCTTC. The chain combines TRBV3-1 (or the pseudogene TRBV3-2) with TRBJ2-1; TRBD2 matches at 7 bases. Germline loops: CDR1 LGHDT, CDR2 YNNKEL (reference sequence). With 1 base clipped from V and 7 bases from J, the junction kept 13 bases outside the gene matches. This CDR3 has 17 residues.

The rearrangement uses TRBV9 and TRBJ2-7, with TRBD2 matching over 11 bases. This CDR3 region has 15 residues. Trimming removed 0 bases from V and 5 bases from J; junction bases left unmatched: 4. Germline assignment: CDR1 SGDLS and CDR2 YYNGEE. This CDR3 is CASSVAGTSGNEQYF. The CDR3 bases are TGTGCCAGCAGCGTAGCCGGGACTAGCGGAAACGAGCAGTACTTC.

V gene TRBV28 combines with J gene TRBJ2-3; tentatively, D is TRBD2 (5 bases). The ends were cut back, 6 bases at V and 4 bases at J, with 14 bases in the middle. Per the germline V gene, CDR1 is MDHEN and CDR2 is SYDVKM. CDR3 length: 14 residues. The CDR3 loop reads CASRLGLVPDTQYF. CDR3 nucleotides: TGTGCCAGCAGACTAGGGTTAGTCCCAGATACGCAGTATTTT.

This chain connects TRBV5-1 to TRBJ2-7; 9 bases map to TRBD1. This CDR3 contains 14 residues. The germline gives CDR1 SGHRS, CDR2 YFSETQ. V lost 2 bases to trimming and J lost 3 bases; unmatched junction nucleotides: 3. CDR3 bases: TGCGCCAGCAGCTTACGGGGACAGGGCTACGAGCAGTACTTC. It specifies CASSLRGQGYEQYF.

The chain has TRBV18 and TRBJ2-7; weak D call: TRBD2 (6 bases). V was shortened by 3 bases and J by 6 bases, with 9 bases between the two germline ends. The CDR3 is 12 amino acids. Germline loops: CDR1 KGHSH, CDR2 LQKENI. In DNA form, the CDR3 reads TGTGCCAGCTCACCGGGACTGGGCGAGCAGTACTTC. The encoded protein is CASSPGLGEQYF. The full variable domain, its missing parts supplied by reference TRBV18 and TRBJ2-7, is NAGVMQNPRHLVRRRGQEARLRCSPMKGHSHVYWYRQLPEEGLKFMVYLQKENIIDESGMPKERFSAEFPKEGPSILRIQQVVRGDSAAYFCASSPGLGEQYFGPGTRLTVT.

The V gene is TRBV24-1, the J gene TRBJ2-7; D may be TRBD2 (5 bases). CDR1 is KGHDR, CDR2 SFDVKD, per germline. The CDR3 length is 13 residues. The germline V and J ends were trimmed by 3 bases and 6 bases, with 11 bases remaining between them. CDR3 bases: TGTGCCACCAGTGATGGAGGATGGGCCGAGCAGTACTTC. This sequence encodes CATSDGGWAEQYF.

The chain combines TRBV15 with TRBJ2-2; D is perhaps TRBD2 (5 bases). V was pared by 0 bases and J by 0 bases, with 14 bases between. Per germline, CDR1 LNHNV and CDR2 YYDKDF (reference sequence). CDR3 length: 18 amino acids. In DNA, the CDR3 is TGTGCCACCAGCAGAGATTACGCGGGCCCAGCGAACACCGGGGAGCTGTTTTTT. It translates to CATSRDYAGPANTGELFF.

The V call is TRBV3-1 (or the pseudogene TRBV3-2), the J call TRBJ1-1; D is ambiguous. CDR3 length equals 13 residues. Germline V lookup: CDR1 LGHDT, CDR2 YNNKEL (reference sequence). V was trimmed by 4 bases and J by 8 bases, leaving 14 bases between them. The CDR3 bases are TGTGCCAGCAGCCCCGACTTAGAGGTCGAAGCTTTCTTT. Translating gives CASSPDLEVEAFF.

This clone was observed a few times. The chain recombines TRBV2 with TRBJ2-2; 10 positions agree with TRBD2. The CDR3 sequence is 15 residues long. CDR1 SNHLY and CDR2 FYNNEI come from the germline V gene. Trimming took 6 bases from V and 4 from J; bases not matched to a gene: 5. The CDR3 here is CASRRLAGSTGELFF. Written as DNA, the CDR3 is TGTGCCAGCAGAAGACTAGCGGGTTCCACCGGGGAGCTGTTTTTT.

The gene calls are TRBV27 and TRBJ2-7; D is unclear. V lost 1 base and J lost 3, with 16 bases in between. This CDR3 is 16 amino acids long. Germline V gene data show CDR1 as MNHEY and CDR2 as SMNVEV (reference sequence). The CDR3 region is CASSLFSGSSYYEQYF. Written as DNA, the CDR3 is TGTGCCAGCAGTTTATTTTCCGGGTCCTCCTACTACGAGCAGTACTTC.

The V call is TRBV19, the J call TRBJ2-3; TRBD2 matches at 14 bases. CDR1 and CDR2 (germline): LNHDA, SQIVND (reference sequence). With 4 bases clipped from V and 3 bases from J, the junction kept 3 bases outside the gene matches. There are 16 residues in the CDR3. The CDR3 DNA reads as TGTGCCAGTAGTACGGGACTAGCGGGAGTAACAGATACGCAGTATTTT. Its translation: CASSTGLAGVTDTQYF.

This rearrangement joins TRBV30 to TRBJ1-3; D uncertain. Looked up from germline, CDR1 is GTSNPN and CDR2 is SVGIG (reference sequence). CDR3 length: 15 residues. V was pared by 2 bases and J by 0 bases, with 11 bases between. In nucleotides, the CDR3 is TGTGCCTGGAGTCTTCGGAGGGTCTCTGGAAACACCATATATTTT. Translating gives CAWSLRRVSGNTIYF.